This T cell receptor (beta chain) was profiled in a study of blood T cell repertoires in COVID-19. Across the study: Samples of COVID-19 (acute and convalescent) were obtained from the United States, Italy and Spain. T cells, B-cell-depleted T cells, or PBMCs provided the cDNA or gDNA that served as material.

In the authors' workflow: It was from reference gene primer amplification that nucleated cell counts were estimated. Clones were sequenced by immunoSEQ multiplex PCR, and TCRdb holds only the in-frame ones, with some missing. V, J and clone size derive from that table, while D and trimming were established from the DNA sequence. The sample includes roughly 98,000 clones, 65% to 90% of them seen just once. V gave up 11 bases and J gave up 12 bases; unmatched junction bases: 7. CDR3 length equals 11 residues. The germline gives CDR1 SGHAT, CDR2 FQNNGV. The receptor was isolated from a man aged 65 to 79 with active or convalescent COVID-19. This chain links TRBV11-2 with TRBJ2-2; 9 nucleotides align to TRBD2. Sequenced sample: peripheral blood. CDR3 residues: CAWRGLAQLFF. The CDR3 DNA is TGTGCCTGGAGGGGACTAGCACAGCTGTTTTTT.